Listed below are T cell receptor beta chains from one sample, sequenced in a study of cytomegalovirus exposure and HLA in healthy donors. Profiling relied on immunoSEQ multiplex PCR, and the TCRdb table lists in-frame clones only, not all of them. This sample has roughly 180,000 clones, with about 80% found just once. Sequencing was carried out using PBMCs. These receptors were collected from a woman aged 25 to 39 in good health and CMV-seropositive. Each CDR3 is given without its conserved first and last residue.

>TRBJ1-4|TRBV29-1
SVGGQGNEKLF
>TRBJ2-3|TRBV4-3
ASSQVGGTTDTQY
>TRBJ2-7|TRBV18
ASSPSVASNEQY
>TRBJ2-7|TRBV28
ASTGRSGRPPYYEQY
>TRBJ2-2|TRBV2
ASSVGPVQGTGELF
>TRBJ2-1|TRBV7-9
ASFLAASYNEQF
>TRBJ2-5|TRBV21-1
ASSKNLGETGVQETQY
>TRBJ2-3|TRBV5-1
ASSPPRGRSDTQY
>TRBJ2-1|TRBV28
ASSRPGLAVNEQF
>TRBJ2-1|TRBV30
AWSDSGSVAYNEQF
>TRBJ2-2|TRBV5-6
ASSSDRTNTGELF
>TRBJ1-4|TRBV5-1
ASSTRQREKLF